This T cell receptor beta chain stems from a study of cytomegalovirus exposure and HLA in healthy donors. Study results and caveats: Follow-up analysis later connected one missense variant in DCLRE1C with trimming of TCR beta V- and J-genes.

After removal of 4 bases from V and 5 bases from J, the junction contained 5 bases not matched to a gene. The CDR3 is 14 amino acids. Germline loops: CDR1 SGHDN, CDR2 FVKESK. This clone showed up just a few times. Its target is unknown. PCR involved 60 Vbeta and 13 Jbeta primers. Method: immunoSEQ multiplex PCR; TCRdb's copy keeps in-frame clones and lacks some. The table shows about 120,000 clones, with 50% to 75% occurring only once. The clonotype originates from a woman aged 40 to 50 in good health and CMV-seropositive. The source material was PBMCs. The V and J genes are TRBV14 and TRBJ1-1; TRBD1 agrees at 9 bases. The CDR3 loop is CASSLTGGGTEAFF. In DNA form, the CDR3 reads TGTGCCAGCAGCCTAACAGGGGGCGGGACTGAAGCTTTCTTT.